This T cell receptor (beta chain) was found in a study of T-cell reconstitution after alpha-beta-depleted transplantation in children. The sample holds many counts of this clonotype. Germline V gene sequence: CDR1 DFQATT, CDR2 SNEGSKA (reference sequence). CDR3 length: 14 residues. The V and J ends lost 6 bases and 6 bases, in that order; junction bases with no gene match: 8. A TCRbeta library incorporating unique molecular identifiers was prepared. TCRdb passed the PCR reads through MiXCR, listing each CDR3 protein once. The sample carries about a million distinct CDR3 sequences, about 30% recorded once.

The TCR originated in a boy younger than two who had a stem cell transplant for SCID, so the T cells may come from the graft donor. This chain joins TRBV20-1 and TRBJ2-2, with 9 bases identical to TRBD2. Material: PBMCs, mostly from graft donor cells, obtained 360 days after TCRalphabeta/CD19-depleted stem cell transplant. The CDR3 bases are TGCAGTGCCCCGAATAGCGGGGGATCCGGGGAGCTGTTTTTT. Translated: CSAPNSGGSGELFF.